The 32 T cell receptor beta chains presented below share a single source sample, sequenced in a study of T cells in Graves' hyperthyroidism and ophthalmopathy. RNA transcripts gave rise to amplified TCR beta CDR3 regions. RT-PCR in the first round (using the HTBI primer set) targeted the TCR CDR3. TCRdb itself ran the multiplex PCR reads through MiXCR, one entry per CDR3 protein. The sample has more than 650,000 distinct CDR3 sequences, about 14% seen once. Sample: blood. The receptors were gathered from a woman younger than 35 with Graves' hyperthyroidism.

This clonotype has a count of ten or more. The chain employs TRBV6-1 and TRBJ2-7, with D perhaps matching TRBD2 (6 bases). Germline V gene lookup returns CDR1 MNHNS and CDR2 SASEGT. V was trimmed by 6 bases and J by 4 bases, leaving 19 bases between them. This CDR3 region has 15 residues. CDR3 coding DNA: TGTGCCAGCAGACAGACCGGAGGGCGCTGGTACGAGCAGTACTTC. This translates into CASRQTGGRWYEQYF.

At least ten counts were recorded for this clonotype. CDR3 coding DNA: TGTGCCAGCAGCTTAGGGCCGGGACGGACCTACGAGCAGTACTTC. Translation gives CASSLGPGRTYEQYF. The genes are TRBV7-2 and TRBJ2-7; D assignment may be TRBD1 or TRBD2 (5 bases each). The V gene's germline CDR1 is SGHTA and CDR2 FQGNSA. V dropped 1 base and J dropped 2 bases, with 12 bases sitting between them. CDR3 length: 15 amino acids.

The table lists this clonotype with many counts. CDR3 coding DNA: TGCAGTGCTAGCCTGACTAGCATGAGAGACAATGAGCAGTTCTTC. Protein sequence: CSASLTSMRDNEQFF. The V gene is TRBV20-1, the J gene TRBJ2-1, with 7 bases lining up with TRBD2. Looked up from germline, CDR1 is DFQATT and CDR2 is SNEGSKA (reference sequence). CDR3 size: 15 residues. The V and J ends lost 3 bases and 5 bases, in that order; junction bases with no gene match: 10.

Notes on this clonotype: A clone one base away is much larger, so this may be a read error. The chain employs TRBV7-2 and TRBJ2-3; D not certain. Trimming stripped 1 base from V and 4 bases from J, with 12 bases between. Germline CDR1 reads SGHTA; CDR2 reads FQGNSA. The CDR3 has 15 residues. The CDR3 reads CTSSLGFGFADTQYF. The DNA for the CDR3 is TGTACCAGCAGCTTAGGTTTCGGGTTCGCAGATACGCAGTATTTT.

On this clonotype itself: A much larger clone sits a single nucleotide away, making a read error possible. This sequence joins TRBV7-2 and TRBJ2-7; D ambiguous. This CDR3 is 14 amino acids long. Germline V CDR1 and CDR2: SGHTA, FQGNSA. CDR3 loop: CAGSLSPGPYEQYF. The CDR3 nucleotides read TGTGCCGGCAGCTTATCCCCCGGTCCCTACGAGCAGTACTTC.

This chain links TRBV20-1 with TRBJ2-3; 8 positions agree with TRBD2. This CDR3 is built from 15 residues. CDR1 DFQATT and CDR2 SNEGSKA come from the germline V gene (reference sequence). V lost 0 bases, J lost 4 bases, and 6 bases stayed unmatched. The CDR3 DNA sequence: TGCAGTGCTAGAGATCCCAGGACTAGCTCAGATACGCAGTATTTT. This gives the protein CSARDPRTSSDTQYF.

This clonotype has a count of ten or more. The J gene is TRBJ1-5, the V gene TRBV5-5; D perhaps matches TRBD1 (5 bases). The V gene lost 1 base and the J gene lost 4 bases, with 12 bases spanning the gap. CDR3 length: 15 residues. Germline CDR1 and CDR2: SGHKS and YYEKEE (reference sequence). The CDR3 nucleotides are TGTGCCAGCAGCTTGTGGGACCCAAGGAATCAGCCCCAGCATTTT. Encoded protein: CASSLWDPRNQPQHF.

This clonotype was counted between two and nine times. The genes are TRBV5-1 and TRBJ2-7; 13 bases match TRBD2. CDR3 size: 17 residues. The V gene's germline CDR1 is SGHRS and CDR2 YFSETQ. J lost 3 bases, V lost 3 bases, and 9 bases had no gene match. CDR3 in amino acids: CASSWRTSGSVNYEQYF. The CDR3 bases are TGCGCCAGCAGCTGGAGGACTAGCGGGAGCGTAAACTACGAGCAGTACTTC. Combining the CDR3 with reference TRBV5-1 and TRBJ2-7 gives the whole variable domain KAGVTQTPRYLIKTRGQQVTLSCSPISGHRSVSWYQQTPGQGLQFLFEYFSETQRNKGNFPGRFSGRQFSNSRSEMNVSTLELGDSALYLCASSWRTSGSVNYEQYFGPGTRLTVT.

This clonotype was seen only a few times. V and J are TRBV20-1 and TRBJ1-5, with 9 bases identical to TRBD1. The CDR3 runs 14 residues. Germline CDR1 reads DFQATT; CDR2 reads SNEGSKA (reference sequence). Unmatched junction bases numbered 5, after V lost 3 bases and J lost 5 bases. CDR3 in DNA: TGCAGTGCTAGGACAGGGGGGGGGGATCAGCCCCAGCATTTT. Its protein product is CSARTGGGDQPQHF.

V usage is TRBV20-1 and J usage is TRBJ2-5, with TRBD2 matching over 9 bases. The CDR3 runs 13 residues. In germline, CDR1 is DFQATT, CDR2 SNEGSKA (reference sequence). The V segment lost 3 bases and the J segment 5 bases; nucleotides outside the gene matches: 4. In DNA, the CDR3 is TGCAGTGCTAGGGGACTAGCTGAGGAGACCCAGTACTTC. This gives the protein CSARGLAEETQYF.

This clonotype was found many times. This chain uses TRBV18 with TRBJ2-5, with no clear D. V gave up 0 bases and J gave up 2 bases, with 10 bases separating them. This CDR3 contains 15 residues. The germline V gene has CDR1 KGHSH and CDR2 LQKENI. DNA for the CDR3: TGTGCCAGCTCACCACCCCCCGACATTCAAGAGACCCAGTACTTC. Translation: CASSPPPDIQETQYF.

The chain links TRBV6-2 or TRBV6-3 to TRBJ2-7; D ambiguous. CDR1 MNHEY and CDR2 SVGEGT come from the germline V gene. The length of the CDR3 is 13 residues. V was pared by 5 bases and J by 6 bases, with 14 bases between. The CDR3 protein is CASSDHPRAEQYF. In nucleotides, the CDR3 is TGTGCCAGCAGTGACCACCCCCGGGCCGAGCAGTACTTC.

This clonotype was observed a handful of times. The V call is TRBV9, the J call TRBJ2-7; 8 bases map to TRBD2. Germline assignment: CDR1 SGDLS and CDR2 YYNGEE. The CDR3 sequence is 15 residues long. J was trimmed by 1 base and V by 1 base; bases with no gene match: 4. CDR3 bases: TGTGCCAGCAGCGTAACGGGAGGGCAGTCCTACGAGCAGTACTTC. It is translated as CASSVTGGQSYEQYF.

This chain connects TRBV20-1 to TRBJ2-2, with D unclear. Trimming took off 0 bases at V and 1 base at J, with 12 bases between the two ends. This CDR3 has 16 amino acids. CDR1 and CDR2 (germline): DFQATT, SNEGSKA (reference sequence). Here the CDR3 DNA reads TGCAGTGCTAGAGATCGAAGGACGGGGAACACCGGGGAGCTGTTTTTT. Protein: CSARDRRTGNTGELFF.

The chain has TRBV10-3 and TRBJ2-1; TRBD2 is a possible D gene (6 bases). The germline gives CDR1 ENHRY, CDR2 SYGVKD. The CDR3 contains 14 residues. The ends were cut back, 2 bases at V and 5 bases at J, with 10 bases in the middle. This CDR3 reads CAISEPGLNNEQFF. The CDR3 nucleotides are TGTGCCATCAGTGAGCCGGGACTCAACAATGAGCAGTTCTTC.

This clonotype has ten or more counts. This chain connects TRBV5-1 to TRBJ2-1; D uncertain. CDR1 and CDR2 (germline): SGHRS, YFSETQ. There are 13 residues in the CDR3. Trimming took 0 bases from V and 9 from J, leaving 10 bases between them. The CDR3 loop reads CASSLGQTGEQFF. DNA of the CDR3: TGCGCCAGCAGCTTGGGGCAGACTGGTGAGCAGTTCTTC.

This chain connects TRBV7-9 to TRBJ2-7; 12 bases map to TRBD1. This CDR3 has 17 amino acids. V was pared by 4 bases and J by 0 bases, with 7 bases of the junction left unmatched. Germline V gives CDR1 SEHNR, CDR2 FQNEAQ (reference sequence). CDR3 sequence (DNA): TGTGCCAGCAGCTCGGGGACAGGGGGCGGCAGCTCCTACGAGCAGTACTTC. Its protein product is CASSSGTGGGSSYEQYF.

This clonotype was seen ten or more times. The chain combines TRBV11-3 with TRBJ2-7; 8 nucleotides align to TRBD1. The V and J ends lost 3 bases and 7 bases, in that order; junction bases with no gene match: 11. The length of the CDR3 is 15 residues. The germline V gene encodes CDR1 SGHNT and CDR2 YENEEA. CDR3 coding DNA: TGTGCCAGCAGCTTCTCCGGGACAGGACGCTCTGAGCAGTACTTC. Its protein is CASSFSGTGRSEQYF.

A word on this clonotype: A much larger clone differs from this one at a single base, so this may be a read error. The J gene is TRBJ2-3, the V gene TRBV11-2; 8 bases fit TRBD2. The CDR3 loop spans 15 amino acids. Trimming at V came to 3 bases and at J to 1 base, leaving 3 bases not matched to a gene. The germline V gene encodes CDR1 SGHAT and CDR2 FQNNGV. In nucleotides, the CDR3 is TGTGCCAGCAGCTTCACAGCGGGAGGCACAGATACGCAGTATTTT. It is translated as CASSFTAGGTDTQYF.

This clonotype was counted ten times or more. V gene TRBV11-1 combines with J gene TRBJ2-7; maybe TRBD1 (5 bases). The CDR3 consists of 15 residues. Germline CDR1 and CDR2: SGHAT and FQDESV (reference sequence). Trimming removed 4 bases from V and 0 bases from J, with 13 bases in between. The CDR3 DNA reads TGTGCCAGCAGCTCTGGGGCCTTAAGCTCCTACGAGCAGTACTTC. Protein: CASSSGALSSYEQYF.

This clonotype has ten or more counts. The genes are TRBV18 and TRBJ2-1; D unresolved. This CDR3 has 14 residues. Deletions cut 1 base from V and 8 bases from J, with 12 bases between. The V gene's germline CDR1 is KGHSH and CDR2 LQKENI. CDR3 region: CASSPRPRSDEQFF. CDR3 nucleotides: TGTGCCAGCTCACCACGACCCCGTTCCGATGAGCAGTTCTTC. Supplemented by reference TRBV18 and TRBJ2-1, the full variable domain reads NAGVMQNPRHLVRRRGQEARLRCSPMKGHSHVYWYRQLPEEGLKFMVYLQKENIIDESGMPKERFSAEFPKEGPSILRIQQVVRGDSAAYFCASSPRPRSDEQFFGPGTRLTVL.

The table lists this clonotype with a few counts. The chain joins TRBV6-1 to TRBJ1-4, with TRBD1 as a possible D gene (5 bases). CDR3 length: 14 residues. Germline V lookup: CDR1 MNHNS, CDR2 SASEGT. Trimming cost V 6 bases and J 5 bases, with 13 bases left between them. CDR3 sequence reads: CASRPGRTNEKLFF. The CDR3 region has the DNA TGTGCCAGCAGACCGGGACGGACAAATGAAAAACTGTTTTTT.

At least ten counts were recorded for this clonotype. V gene TRBV28 combines with J gene TRBJ1-1; D unresolved. This CDR3 region has 15 residues. Germline-derived CDR1 and CDR2 are MDHEN and SYDVKM. Trimming removed 4 bases at V and 1 base at J, with 13 bases between. CDR3 sequence (DNA): TGTGCCAGCAGTTACCCCGGGCCGACGAACACTGAAGCTTTCTTT. This codes for CASSYPGPTNTEAFF.

The V and J genes are TRBV7-9 and TRBJ2-1; TRBD1 aligns across 7 bases. The germline CDR1 and CDR2 sequences are SEHNR and FQNEAQ (reference sequence). The junction had 11 bases not matched to a gene; V was cut back by 6 bases and J by 3 bases. The CDR3 length is 16 residues. The CDR3 reads CASRYIRGPYYNEQFF. CDR3 in DNA: TGTGCCAGCAGATACATAAGGGGGCCCTACTACAATGAGCAGTTCTTC. The full variable domain, in which reference TRBV7-9 and TRBJ2-1 provide the parts outside the CDR3, is DTGVSQNPRHKITKRGQNVTFRCDPISEHNRLYWYRQTLGQGPEFLTYFQNEAQLEKSRLLSDRFSAERPKGSFSTLEIQRTEQGDSAMYLCASRYIRGPYYNEQFFGPGTRLTVL.

The chain recombines TRBV7-9 with TRBJ1-5, with D perhaps TRBD1 (5 bases). This CDR3 is built from 15 residues. Between the trimmed V and J ends, which lost 1 base and 5 bases, there was a span of 12 bases. CDR1 and CDR2 (germline): SEHNR, FQNEAQ (reference sequence). CDR3 residues: CASSLEAGGYQPQHF. CDR3 bases: TGTGCCAGCAGCTTAGAGGCCGGGGGGTATCAGCCCCAGCATTTT.

V usage is TRBV2 and J usage is TRBJ2-5; D possibly corresponds to TRBD1 (6 bases). CDR3 size: 15 residues. Per germline, CDR1 SNHLY and CDR2 FYNNEI. V dropped 4 bases and J dropped 2 bases, with 14 bases sitting between them. CDR3 protein: CASSGRTVEQETQYF. The CDR3 DNA reads TGTGCCAGCAGTGGACGGACAGTGGAACAAGAGACCCAGTACTTC.

This clonotype was recorded at least ten times. The chain recombines TRBV18 with TRBJ2-1; 10 bases fit TRBD2. With V trimmed by 0 bases and J by 4 bases, 3 bases remained unmatched. The germline V gene has CDR1 KGHSH and CDR2 LQKENI. This CDR3 contains 16 residues. The CDR3 here is CASSPPLAGVYNEQFF. In DNA, the CDR3 is TGTGCCAGCTCACCACCGCTAGCGGGAGTTTACAATGAGCAGTTCTTC.

Ten or more counts support this clonotype. The chain recombines TRBV12-3 or TRBV12-4 with TRBJ2-3, with no clear D. Trimming pared 6 bases from V and 5 bases from J, leaving 6 bases between. This CDR3 has 11 amino acids. The CDR3 nucleotides read TGTGCCAGCAGCCGGGTAGATACGCAGTATTTT. Encoded protein: CASSRVDTQYF.

DNA of the CDR3: TGTGCCAGCTACCCGGACAGAACGAATTCACCCCTCCACTTT. This gives the protein CASYPDRTNSPLHF. The chain joins TRBV28 to TRBJ1-6; tentatively, D is TRBD1 (6 bases). Germline loops: CDR1 MDHEN, CDR2 SYDVKM. V lost 8 bases and J lost 7, with 15 bases in between. This CDR3 region has 14 residues.

This clonotype was observed at least ten times. J is TRBJ2-7 and V is TRBV13; D is possibly TRBD1 or TRBD2 (5 bases each). CDR1 and CDR2 (germline): PRHDT, FYEKMQ (reference sequence). Trimming pared 0 bases from V and 2 bases from J, leaving 14 bases between. This CDR3 comprises 16 residues. DNA of the CDR3: TGTGCCAGCAGCTTAGGGGACCGGGACGATGCCTACGAGCAGTACTTC. As protein: CASSLGDRDDAYEQYF. Combining the CDR3 with reference TRBV13 and TRBJ2-7 gives the whole variable domain AAGVIQSPRHLIKEKRETATLKCYPIPRHDTVYWYQQGPGQDPQFLISFYEKMQSDKGSIPDRFSAQQFSDYHSELNMSSLELGDSALYFCASSLGDRDDAYEQYFGPGTRLTVT.

This clonotype was detected ten times or more. This rearrangement joins TRBV28 to TRBJ2-2; 9 positions agree with TRBD2. Germline values: CDR1 MDHEN, CDR2 SYDVKM. The CDR3 extends over 14 amino acids. After removal of 8 bases from V and 1 base from J, the junction contained 2 bases not matched to a gene. The chain's CDR3 is CASAGGQNTGELFF. The CDR3 DNA reads TGTGCCAGCGCGGGGGGGCAGAACACCGGGGAGCTGTTTTTT.

V usage is TRBV4-3 and J usage is TRBJ1-4, with unresolved D. The CDR3 is 16 amino acids. CDR1 and CDR2 (germline): LGHNA, YSLEER. V shed 0 bases and J shed 4 bases, with 12 bases lying between them. In nucleotides, the CDR3 is TGCGCCAGCAGCCAAGAAAGTGACGGATTTAATGAAAAACTGTTTTTT. Protein sequence: CASSQESDGFNEKLFF.